These 23 T cell receptor beta chains originate from one sample sequenced in a study of T cell changes during pregnancy in multiple sclerosis. The method was immunoSEQ multiplex PCR; TCRdb's version includes in-frame clones alone and lacks a portion of them. Of about 44,000 clones listed, 70% to 90% are singletons. The sample consisted of CD4+ T cells from peripheral blood mononuclear cells, taken after pregnancy. These receptors originate from a female donor with multiple sclerosis, enrolled in a pregnancy study.

The chain links TRBV4-2 to TRBJ2-1; 8 nucleotides line up with TRBD2. V shed 0 bases and J 2 bases; nucleotides not matched to a gene: 6. Germline loops: CDR1 LGHNA, CDR2 YNFKEQ. This CDR3 spans 17 amino acids. The CDR3 loop is CASSQERGAGAYNEQFF. The CDR3 region has the DNA TGTGCCAGCAGCCAAGAAAGGGGAGCGGGAGCCTACAATGAGCAGTTCTTC.

The J gene is TRBJ2-1, the V gene TRBV6-5; the match to TRBD2 covers 7 bases. Germline CDR1 MNHEY, CDR2 SVGAGI. J gave up 8 bases and V 7 bases, and 8 bases lay outside the gene matches. The CDR3 totals 13 residues. The CDR3 spells CASTRGGSHEQFF. The CDR3 DNA reads as TGTGCCAGCACCCGTGGCGGGAGTCATGAGCAGTTCTTC.

DNA for the CDR3: TGTGCCAGCAGTGGCCCCCAGAGGGTCTACGAGCAGTACTTC. It codes for CASSGPQRVYEQYF. The rearrangement uses TRBV28 and TRBJ2-7, with a possible D match to TRBD2 (5 bases). The CDR3 sequence is 14 residues long. Germline loops: CDR1 MDHEN, CDR2 SYDVKM. V was pared by 5 bases and J by 3 bases, with 14 bases between.

The chain carries TRBV10-1 and TRBJ2-1; the D is unclear. CDR1 and CDR2 from the germline V gene are WNHNN and SYGVQD (reference sequence). The CDR3 totals 10 residues. The V and J ends lost 7 bases and 12 bases respectively, with 10 bases between them. The CDR3 DNA reads TGCGCCAGCACGTTACACGCGCAGTTCTTC. It yields the protein CASTLHAQFF.

The gene calls are TRBV10-1 and TRBJ1-1; D is undetermined. The CDR3 is 13 residues long. Trimming pared 4 bases from V and 3 bases from J, leaving 9 bases between. CDR1 and CDR2 (germline): WNHNN, SYGVQD (reference sequence). The CDR3 protein is CASSVSRDTEAFF. The CDR3 coding sequence is TGCGCCAGCAGTGTTTCCCGCGACACTGAAGCTTTCTTT.

This chain uses TRBV19 with TRBJ1-4; 10 bases match TRBD1. The CDR3 covers 15 residues. V shed 6 bases and J 8 bases; nucleotides not matched to a gene: 9. Per germline, CDR1 LNHDA and CDR2 SQIVND (reference sequence). The CDR3 here is CASRHAGTGVEKLFF. The CDR3 region has the DNA TGTGCCAGTAGACATGCCGGGACAGGGGTCGAAAAACTGTTTTTT. The variable domain in full, completed from reference TRBV19 and TRBJ1-4, reads DGGITQSPKYLFRKEGQNVTLSCEQNLNHDAMYWYRQDPGQGLRLIYYSQIVNDFQKGDIAEGYSVSREKKESFPLTVTSAQKNPTAFYLCASRHAGTGVEKLFFGSGTQLSVL.

The table lists this clone with a count of one. The chain combines TRBV11-2 with TRBJ2-5, with 7 bases that match TRBD2. Germline trimming cut 0 bases from V and 7 bases from J; bases unmatched to any gene: 8. The CDR3 consists of 15 residues. From germline, CDR1 is SGHAT and CDR2 FQNNGV. CDR3 DNA sequence: TGTGCCAGCAGCTTAGACAGCGGGGAGGGGAGGACCCAGTACTTC. Amino acid sequence: CASSLDSGEGRTQYF.

The genes are TRBV30 and TRBJ1-5; 8 positions agree with TRBD1. With 2 bases clipped from V and 6 bases from J, the junction kept 6 bases outside the gene matches. Germline V lookup: CDR1 GTSNPN, CDR2 SVGIG (reference sequence). The CDR3 loop spans 14 amino acids. CDR3 DNA: TGTGCCTGGAGTAGAGGACAGGGCATTCAGCCCCAGCATTTT. As protein: CAWSRGQGIQPQHF.

The chain uses TRBV4-1 and TRBJ2-2; D gene uncertain. Germline V lookup: CDR1 MGHRA, CDR2 YSYEKL. V gave up 1 base and J gave up 4 bases, with 4 bases separating them. CDR3 size: 13 residues. CDR3 region: CASSQASTGELFF. The CDR3, as DNA: TGCGCCAGCAGCCAAGCCAGCACCGGGGAGCTGTTTTTT.

V gene TRBV27 combines with J gene TRBJ2-1; 12 bases line up with TRBD2. Germline loops: CDR1 MNHEY, CDR2 SMNVEV (reference sequence). The J segment lost 12 bases and the V segment lost 5 bases, leaving 5 bases of the junction unmatched. The CDR3 extends over 13 amino acids. CDR3 sequence: CASSGLAGQWQFF. CDR3 coding DNA: TGTGCCAGCAGTGGACTAGCGGGACAGTGGCAGTTCTTC.

The chain employs TRBV11-2 and TRBJ1-2; TRBD1 agrees at 8 bases. Germline V gene sequence: CDR1 SGHAT, CDR2 FQNNGV. Unmatched junction bases numbered 2, after V lost 4 bases and J lost 7 bases. This CDR3 spans 12 amino acids. Here the CDR3 reads CASSSQGGGYTF. The CDR3 region has the DNA TGTGCCAGCAGCTCACAGGGGGGTGGCTACACCTTC.

The J gene is TRBJ1-3, the V gene TRBV30; 7 bases agree with TRBD1. The CDR3 extends over 15 amino acids. Per the germline V gene, CDR1 is GTSNPN and CDR2 is SVGIG (reference sequence). The ends lost 5 bases at V and 4 bases at J; junction bases unmatched: 11. The CDR3 spells CAWGGGGGFGNTIYF. The CDR3 DNA reads as TGTGCCTGGGGGGGAGGAGGGGGCTTCGGAAACACCATATATTTT.

This chain uses TRBV7-9 with TRBJ1-1, with 8 bases that match TRBD1. This CDR3 contains 14 residues. Germline-derived CDR1 and CDR2 are SEHNR and FQNEAQ (reference sequence). Trimming cost V 6 bases and J 5 bases; bases outside gene matches: 8. CDR3 DNA sequence: TGTGCCAGCAGACCACAGGGGGGGGCTACTGAAGCTTTCTTT. As protein: CASRPQGGATEAFF.

V gene TRBV5-4 combines with J gene TRBJ1-1; D is unresolved. The CDR3 length is 14 residues. Trimming left V 0 bases short and J 1 base short, with 7 bases between. Germline CDR1 and CDR2: SGHNT and YYREEE (reference sequence). The CDR3 coding sequence is TGTGCCAGCAGCTTGGATAACGGGAACACTGAAGCTTTCTTT. Its protein product is CASSLDNGNTEAFF.

The sample holds one count of this clone. The rearrangement joins TRBV18 to TRBJ2-1; the D is unclear. Trimming left V 2 bases short and J 9 bases short, with 14 bases between. Germline values: CDR1 KGHSH, CDR2 LQKENI. This CDR3 comprises 14 residues. The CDR3 reads CASSPDRPSGEQFF. Here the CDR3 DNA reads TGTGCCAGCTCACCAGACCGTCCCTCGGGTGAGCAGTTCTTC.

The CDR3 here is CASSELAYSSYEQYF. The CDR3 region has the DNA TGTGCCAGCAGTGAACTAGCTTACAGCTCCTACGAGCAGTACTTC. The gene calls are TRBV6-1 and TRBJ2-7; tentatively, D is TRBD2 (5 bases). This CDR3 is built from 15 residues. Germline CDR1 reads MNHNS; CDR2 reads SASEGT. V gave up 2 bases and J gave up 0 bases, with 11 bases separating them.

The rearrangement links TRBV16 to TRBJ2-6, with TRBD2 matching over 8 bases. CDR3 length: 18 amino acids. With V trimmed by 2 bases and J by 0 bases, 6 bases remained unmatched. CDR1 is KGHSY, CDR2 FQNENV, per germline. The CDR3 is CASSQGAGDPSGANVLTF. The CDR3 region has the DNA TGTGCCAGCAGCCAAGGAGCGGGAGACCCCTCTGGGGCCAACGTCCTGACTTTC.

This rearrangement joins TRBV28 to TRBJ2-1; TRBD2 agrees at 12 bases. The CDR3 runs to 17 residues. The V gene's germline CDR1 is MDHEN and CDR2 SYDVKM. V lost 7 bases, J lost 5 bases, and 12 bases stayed unmatched. The CDR3 nucleotides are TGTGCCAGCACCCGCTTGGCAGGACTAGCGGGAAACAATGAGCAGTTCTTC. This gives the protein CASTRLAGLAGNNEQFF.

The chain couples TRBV11-2 to TRBJ2-6; perhaps TRBD1 as D (6 bases). With 6 bases removed from V and 0 bases from J, the gap between germline ends came to 9 bases. CDR1 and CDR2 from the germline V gene are SGHAT and FQNNGV. The CDR3 sequence is 15 residues long. CDR3 nucleotide sequence: TGTGCCAGCAGTCGACAGGTCTCTGGGGCCAACGTCCTGACTTTC. It encodes CASSRQVSGANVLTF.

The chain employs TRBV6-1 and TRBJ1-1, with D tentatively TRBD1 (6 bases). The germline CDR1 and CDR2 sequences are MNHNS and SASEGT. V was pared by 5 bases and J by 0 bases, with 13 bases between. CDR3 length: 15 amino acids. CDR3 protein: CASSRTAPMNTEAFF. The CDR3 nucleotides are TGTGCCAGCAGTAGGACAGCGCCCATGAACACTGAAGCTTTCTTT.

This clone was seen only once. This rearrangement joins TRBV25-1 to TRBJ1-1, with D possibly matching TRBD1 (5 bases). Trimming shortened V by 3 bases and J by 5 bases, and 13 bases separated the two germline ends. The CDR3 extends over 14 amino acids. Per the germline V gene, CDR1 is MGHDK and CDR2 is SYGVNS. CDR3 sequence: CASSDPRRGTEAFF. The CDR3, as DNA: TGTGCCAGCAGTGACCCCCGACGGGGGACTGAAGCTTTCTTT.

The sample holds one count of this clone. The gene calls are TRBV28 and TRBJ2-7; a weak D match, TRBD1 (6 bases). The V gene lost 2 bases and the J gene lost 3 bases, with 11 bases spanning the gap. This CDR3 contains 14 residues. CDR1 MDHEN and CDR2 SYDVKM come from the germline V gene. The CDR3 region has the DNA TGTGCCAGCAGTTTACCTGTAGGGGGCTACGAGCAGTACTTC. This gives the protein CASSLPVGGYEQYF.

The chain employs TRBV4-3 and TRBJ2-3; the D gene is possibly TRBD2 (6 bases). V lost 7 bases, J lost 2 bases, and 16 bases lay in between. The CDR3 length is 15 residues. Germline V gene data show CDR1 as LGHNA and CDR2 as YSLEER. CDR3 coding DNA: TGCGCCAGCACCCCCGGGGACTTCGACACAGATACGCAGTATTTT. Its protein product is CASTPGDFDTDTQYF.